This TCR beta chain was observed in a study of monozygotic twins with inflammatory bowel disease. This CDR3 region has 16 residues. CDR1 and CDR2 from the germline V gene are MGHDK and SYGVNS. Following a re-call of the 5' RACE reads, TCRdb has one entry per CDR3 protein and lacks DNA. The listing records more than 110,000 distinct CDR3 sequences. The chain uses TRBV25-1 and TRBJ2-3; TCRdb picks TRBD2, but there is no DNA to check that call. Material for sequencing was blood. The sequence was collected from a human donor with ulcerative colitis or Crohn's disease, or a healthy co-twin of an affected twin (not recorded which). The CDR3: CASSERMGLNTDTQYF.